The 5 T cell receptor beta chains below come from one sample, sequenced in a study of blood T cell repertoires in COVID-19. Clones were sequenced by immunoSEQ multiplex PCR, and TCRdb holds only the in-frame ones, with some missing. This sample has around 240,000 clones, with around 86% found just once. The sequenced sample consisted of peripheral blood. The receptors were sampled from a woman aged 25 to 39 who had recovered from COVID-19.

Only a few counts were recorded for this clone. The chain has TRBV7-6 and TRBJ2-2; 12 bases are a match to TRBD2. This CDR3 has 18 amino acids. Per germline, CDR1 SGHVS and CDR2 FNYEAQ. V gave up 1 base and J gave up 0 bases; unmatched junction bases: 3. CDR3 sequence reads: CASSLGLAGATNTGELFF. For the CDR3, the DNA is TGTGCCAGCAGCTTAGGACTAGCGGGGGCCACGAACACCGGGGAGCTGTTTTTT. The whole variable domain, remainder taken from reference TRBV7-6 and TRBJ2-2, is GAGVSQSPRYKVTKRGQDVALRCDPISGHVSLYWYRQALGQGPEFLTYFNYEAQQDKSGLPNDRFSAERPEGSISTLTIQRTEQRDSAMYRCASSLGLAGATNTGELFFGEGSRLTVL.

This chain connects TRBV11-2 to TRBJ2-7, with 7 bases aligning to TRBD2. This CDR3 contains 16 residues. Germline lookup yields CDR1 SGHAT and CDR2 FQNNGV. V gave up 5 bases and J gave up 4 bases; unmatched junction bases: 14. In DNA, the CDR3 is TGTGCCAGCAGCCCCCGGACTAGTGTCCCCTCTTACGAGCAGTACTTC. Its translation is CASSPRTSVPSYEQYF.

This chain uses TRBV6-5 with TRBJ2-5, with D perhaps TRBD1 (6 bases). Germline assignment: CDR1 MNHEY and CDR2 SVGAGI. The CDR3 has 13 amino acids. The V end lost 7 bases, the J end lost 5 bases, and 14 bases lay between the germline ends. This CDR3 is CASNIGQRETQYF. The CDR3 nucleotides are TGTGCCAGCAATATTGGACAGCGGGAGACCCAGTACTTC.

Only one count was recorded for this clone. The rearrangement links TRBV7-8 to TRBJ2-7, with D possibly matching TRBD1 (5 bases). V was shortened by 0 bases and J by 2 bases, with 14 bases between the two germline ends. Per germline, CDR1 SGHVS and CDR2 FQNEAQ. There are 16 residues in the CDR3. The CDR3 nucleotides are TGTGCCAGCAGCTTAGCCGAGACAGCACGAGCCTACGAGCAGTACTTC. It encodes CASSLAETARAYEQYF.

The rearrangement uses TRBV15 and TRBJ2-3; 7 positions agree with TRBD2. The CDR3 extends over 14 amino acids. With 8 bases clipped from V and 6 bases from J, the junction kept 11 bases outside the gene matches. Germline assignment: CDR1 LNHNV and CDR2 YYDKDF (reference sequence). CDR3 sequence reads: CATDGLGSHDTQYF. CDR3 in DNA: TGTGCCACCGACGGACTAGGGTCCCACGATACGCAGTATTTT. The full variable domain, rest sourced from reference TRBV15 and TRBJ2-3, is DAMVIQNPRYQVTQFGKPVTLSCSQTLNHNVMYWYQQKSSQAPKLLFHYYDKDFNNEADTPDNFQSRRPNTSFCFLDIRSPGLGDTAMYLCATDGLGSHDTQYFGPGTRLTVL.